This paragraph covers one TCR beta chain sequence. Trimming took off 4 bases at V and 3 bases at J, with 12 bases between the two ends. The CDR3 is made up of 15 amino acids. CDR1 is ENHRY and CDR2 is SYGVKD in the germline V gene. Produced via immunoSEQ multiplex PCR; TCRdb's table is partial and in-frame only. Of roughly 2,300,000 clones in the sample, less than 95% were seen once. The data were taken from a study of shared clonotypes between healthy human individuals. This chain connects TRBV10-3 to TRBJ2-2; no clear D gene. The receptor was derived from a man aged 18 to 29 in good health. Some clones in this sample may be carry-over from other donors' samples. Sample: naive CD4+ T cells from PBMCs. Subset here: CD45RA+ positively selected. Here the CDR3 reads CAISVSPADTGELFF. CDR3 DNA: TGTGCCATCAGTGTCTCCCCAGCAGACACCGGGGAGCTGTTTTTT.